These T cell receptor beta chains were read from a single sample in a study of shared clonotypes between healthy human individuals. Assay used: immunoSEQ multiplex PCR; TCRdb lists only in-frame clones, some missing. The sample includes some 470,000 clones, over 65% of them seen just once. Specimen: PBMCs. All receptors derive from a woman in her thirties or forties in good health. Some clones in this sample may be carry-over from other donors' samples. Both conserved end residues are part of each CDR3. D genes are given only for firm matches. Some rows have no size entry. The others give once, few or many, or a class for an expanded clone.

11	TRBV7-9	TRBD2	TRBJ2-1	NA	CASRNSGREFF	TGTGCCAGCAGGAATAGCGGGAGAGAGTTCTTC
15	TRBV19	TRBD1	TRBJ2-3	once	CASSIGDRGADTQYF	TGTGCCAGTAGTATAGGGGACAGGGGAGCAGATACGCAGTATTTT
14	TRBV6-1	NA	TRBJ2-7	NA	CASSEQLGSYEQYF	TGTGCCAGCAGTGAACAACTAGGTTCCTACGAGCAGTACTTC
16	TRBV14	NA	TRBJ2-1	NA	CASSQEGGFSYNEQFF	TGTGCCAGCAGCCAAGAAGGGGGATTCTCCTACAATGAGCAGTTCTTC
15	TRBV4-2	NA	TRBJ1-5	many	CASSQDRAGYQPQHF	TGTGCCAGCAGCCAAGATAGGGCGGGGTATCAGCCCCAGCATTTT
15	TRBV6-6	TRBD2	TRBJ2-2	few	CASSGLAGGTGELFF	TGTGCCAGCAGTGGACTAGCGGGAGGTACCGGGGAGCTGTTTTTT
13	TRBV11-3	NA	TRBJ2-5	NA	CASSKAGSETQYF	TGTGCCAGCAGCAAGGCAGGAAGTGAGACCCAGTACTTC
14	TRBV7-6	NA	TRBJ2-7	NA	CASSRGTEPYEQYF	TGTGCCAGCAGCAGAGGGACGGAGCCCTACGAGCAGTACTTC
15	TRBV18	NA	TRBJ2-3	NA	CASSPLATSTDTQYF	TGTGCCAGCTCACCACTAGCGACAAGCACAGATACGCAGTATTTT
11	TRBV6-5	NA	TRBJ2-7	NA	CASGNPGTFSF	TGTGCCAGCGGGAATCCCGGGACATTTTCCTTC
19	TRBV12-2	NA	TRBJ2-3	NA	CASRSPGPLAGGGTDTQYF	TGTGCAAGTCGCTCCCCTGGCCCTCTAGCGGGAGGGGGCACAGATACGCAGTATTTT
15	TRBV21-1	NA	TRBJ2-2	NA	CASRSWQAVGGELFF	TGTGCCAGCAGGTCGTGGCAGGCGGTGGGCGGGGAGCTGTTTTTT
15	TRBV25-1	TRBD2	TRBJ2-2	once	CASRFSGGSTGELFF	TGTGCCAGCAGATTTAGTGGCGGGAGCACCGGGGAGCTGTTTTTT
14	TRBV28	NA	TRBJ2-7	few	CASTGGTLRAVRYF	TGTGCCAGCACAGGTGGGACCCTACGAGCAGTTCGGTACTTC
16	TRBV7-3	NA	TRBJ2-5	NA	CASSFYPRSQGETQYF	TGTGCCAGCAGCTTTTACCCCCGGTCGCAGGGGGAGACCCAGTACTTC
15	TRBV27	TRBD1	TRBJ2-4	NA	CASSGTGVAKNIQYF	TGTGCCAGCAGCGGGACAGGGGTGGCCAAAAACATTCAGTACTTC
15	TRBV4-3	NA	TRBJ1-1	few	CASSQEGGALGEAFF	TGCGCCAGCAGCCAAGAAGGGGGGGCGCTGGGTGAAGCTTTCTTT
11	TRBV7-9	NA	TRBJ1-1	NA	CASTQIEEAFF	TGTGCCAGCACCCAGATCGAAGAAGCTTTCTTT
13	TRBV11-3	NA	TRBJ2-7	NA	CASSLDVWGEQYF	TGTGCCAGCAGCTTAGACGTTTGGGGGGAGCAGTACTTC
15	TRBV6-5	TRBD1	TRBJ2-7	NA	CASRPAGTGAYEQYF	TGTGCCAGCAGACCAGCCGGGACAGGTGCCTACGAGCAGTACTTC
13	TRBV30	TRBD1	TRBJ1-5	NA	CAWATGDLQPQHF	TGTGCCTGGGCTACAGGGGATCTTCAGCCCCAGCATTTT
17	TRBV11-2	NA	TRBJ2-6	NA	CASSLRLEGSGANVLTF	TGTGCCAGCAGCTTACGTCTGGAGGGATCCGGGGCCAACGTCCTGACTTTC
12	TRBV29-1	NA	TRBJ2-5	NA	CSVDSRGETQYF	TGCAGCGTTGACTCTCGGGGTGAGACCCAGTACTTC
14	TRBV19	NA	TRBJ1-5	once	CASSITRDNQPQHF	TGTGCCAGTAGTATCACCCGGGACAATCAGCCCCAGCATTTT
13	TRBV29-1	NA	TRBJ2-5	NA	CSVDRQIQETQYF	TGCAGCGTTGATCGACAGATCCAAGAGACCCAGTACTTC
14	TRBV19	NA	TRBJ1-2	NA	CASSLFLRDFVYTF	TGTGCCAGTAGCCTATTCCTCCGGGACTTCGTCTACACCTTC
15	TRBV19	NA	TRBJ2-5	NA	CASSRTPGSQETQYF	TGTGCCAGTAGTAGGACCCCGGGCTCACAAGAGACCCAGTACTTC
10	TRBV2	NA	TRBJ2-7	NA	CASRIREQYF	TGTGCCAGCAGGATACGGGAGCAGTACTTC
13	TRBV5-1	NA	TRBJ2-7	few	CASSLGMSYEQYF	TGCGCCAGCAGCTTGGGTATGTCCTACGAGCAGTACTTC
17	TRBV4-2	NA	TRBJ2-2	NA	CASSQEVEQANTGELFF	TGTGCCAGCAGCCAAGAAGTCGAACAAGCGAACACCGGGGAGCTGTTTTTT
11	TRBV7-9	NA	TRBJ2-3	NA	CASTQLVRAYF	TGTGCCAGCACCCAACTAGTAAGGGCATATTTT
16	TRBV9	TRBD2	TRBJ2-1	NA	CASSVAAAGGYNEQFF	TGTGCCAGCAGCGTAGCGGCGGCGGGAGGGTACAATGAGCAGTTCTTC
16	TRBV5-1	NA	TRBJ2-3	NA	CASIFGSVGGTDTQYF	TGCGCCAGCATCTTTGGGTCGGTTGGAGGGACTGATACGCAGTATTTT
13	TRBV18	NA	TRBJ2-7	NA	CASSPSTSYEQYF	TGTGCCAGCTCACCGTCCACCTCCTACGAGCAGTACTTC
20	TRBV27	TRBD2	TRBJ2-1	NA	CASSSAGTSGRGESYNEQFF	TGTGCCAGCAGTTCCGCCGGGACTAGCGGGAGGGGGGAGTCCTACAATGAGCAGTTCTTC
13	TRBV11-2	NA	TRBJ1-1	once	CASSPEGGTEAFF	TGTGCCAGCAGCCCCGAAGGGGGCACTGAAGCTTTCTTT
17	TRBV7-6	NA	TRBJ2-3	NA	CASSLGVGSRSTDTQYF	TGTGCCAGCAGCTTGGGGGTTGGTAGCCGAAGCACAGATACGCAGTATTTT
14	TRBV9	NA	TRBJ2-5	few	CASSEGLTKETQYF	TGTGCCAGCAGCGAAGGACTTACCAAAGAGACCCAGTACTTC
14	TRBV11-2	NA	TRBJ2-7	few	CASSLTRDGTQQYF	TGTGCCAGCAGCTTAACCCGGGACGGCACCCAGCAGTACTTC
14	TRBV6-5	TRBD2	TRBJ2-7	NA	CASSRFREGFEQYF	TGTGCCAGCAGCCGATTCCGGGAGGGGTTCGAGCAGTACTTC
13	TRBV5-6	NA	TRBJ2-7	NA	CASTRGRTYEQYF	TGTGCCAGCACGCGGGGCAGGACCTACGAGCAGTACTTC
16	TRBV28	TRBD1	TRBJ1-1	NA	CASRALGQETNTEAFF	TGTGCCAGTCGAGCCCTGGGACAGGAGACGAACACTGAAGCTTTCTTT
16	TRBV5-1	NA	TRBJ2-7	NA	CASSLGRREVDYEQYF	TGCGCCAGCAGCTTGGGGAGGCGGGAAGTCGATTACGAGCAGTACTTC
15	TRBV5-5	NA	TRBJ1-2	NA	CASSLGANYGYGYTF	TGTGCCAGCAGCTTGGGGGCCAACTACGGCTATGGCTACACCTTC
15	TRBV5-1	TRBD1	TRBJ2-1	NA	CASSLERSGGDEQFF	TGCGCCAGCAGCTTGGAGCGGTCAGGGGGCGATGAGCAGTTCTTC
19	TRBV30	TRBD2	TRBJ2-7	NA	CAWSVIGLAGGWGSYEQYF	TGTGCCTGGAGTGTTATAGGACTAGCGGGAGGATGGGGATCCTACGAGCAGTACTTC
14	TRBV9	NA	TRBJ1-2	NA	CASSVETGLNGYTF	TGTGCCAGCAGCGTAGAAACAGGGCTTAATGGCTACACCTTC
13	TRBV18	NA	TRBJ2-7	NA	CASSEGGTDEQYF	TGTGCCAGCTCCGAGGGGGGGACCGACGAGCAGTACTTC
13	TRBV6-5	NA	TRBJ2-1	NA	CASSRGAYNEQFF	TGTGCCAGCAGCCGCGGAGCTTACAATGAGCAGTTCTTC
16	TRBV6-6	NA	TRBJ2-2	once	CASSYSMVAVTGELFF	TGTGCCAGCAGTTACTCGATGGTAGCGGTCACCGGGGAGCTGTTTTTT
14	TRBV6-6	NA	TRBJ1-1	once	CASSYAESNTEAFF	TGTGCCAGCAGTTACGCAGAATCGAACACTGAAGCTTTCTTT
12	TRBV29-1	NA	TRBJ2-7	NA	CSVRQGGHEQYF	TGCAGCGTTCGTCAGGGAGGCCACGAGCAGTACTTC
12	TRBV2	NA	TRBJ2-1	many	CASSGLDNEQFF	TGTGCCAGCAGTGGACTCGACAATGAGCAGTTCTTC
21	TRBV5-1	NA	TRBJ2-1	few	CASSLAFFGHLYSEAYNEQFF	TGCGCCAGCAGCTTGGCTTTTTTCGGACACCTCTATTCGGAGGCCTACAATGAGCAGTTCTTC
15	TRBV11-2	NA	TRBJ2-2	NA	CASSFSHSDTGELFF	TGTGCCAGCAGCTTCTCTCACAGCGACACCGGGGAGCTGTTTTTT